This T cell receptor (beta chain) appears in the sequencing data of a study of type 1 regulatory T cells. Turning to the study itself: This in vitro CD4 product, T-allo10, is enriched for Tr1 cells and alloantigen-specific.

This clonotype was counted only a few times. Its specificity is not known. J gave up 1 base and V 3 bases, and 10 bases lay outside the gene matches. The germline V gene has CDR1 SGDLS and CDR2 YYNGEE. The CDR3 has 17 amino acids. The graft donor-derived T-allo10 cells reportedly recognize host alloantigens, are anergic, and suppress alloantigen-specifically. TCRdb re-called the reads through MiXCR, storing one row per CDR3 protein. Seen here are roughly 67,000 distinct CDR3 sequences, about 69% observed once, and the top ten hold 7.6%. This sequence was found in a human donor in good health. This chain connects TRBV9 to TRBJ2-1, with 7 bases matching TRBD2. Sequencing was carried out using cultured T cells, either the whole culture or a sorted T cell fraction (not recorded which). Subset here: Tr1-enriched cell product generated in vitro against host alloantigens. CDR3 nucleotide sequence: TGTGCCAGCAGCGAAAGCGGGCTAGCGGTATCCTACAATGAGCAGTTCTTC. This sequence encodes CASSESGLAVSYNEQFF.